These 23 T cell receptor beta chains were all obtained from the same sample, sequenced in a study of shared clonotypes between healthy human individuals. Some clones are missing from TCRdb's copy, which holds only in-frame ones; the method was immunoSEQ multiplex PCR. Counted here are 1.4 million or so clones, approximately 98.5% occurring once; the ten biggest clones make up around 0.38%. The sample taken for sequencing was naive CD4+ T cells sorted from blood. Subset defined: CD45RA+ positively selected. These receptors originate from a young man in good health.

This clone was seen once. This chain connects TRBV28 to TRBJ2-1; perhaps TRBD1 as D (5 bases). V lost 2 bases, J lost 2 bases, and 16 bases lay in between. Germline V gene lookup returns CDR1 MDHEN and CDR2 SYDVKM. This CDR3 spans 17 amino acids. The DNA of the CDR3 is TGTGCCAGCAGTTTACCCTCTTCAGGGTACCCCTACAATGAGCAGTTCTTC. The encoded protein is CASSLPSSGYPYNEQFF.

This rearrangement joins TRBV29-1 to TRBJ2-1, with 7 bases identical to TRBD1. The CDR3 contains 15 residues. V lost 7 bases to trimming and J lost 8 bases; unmatched junction nucleotides: 17. Per germline, CDR1 SQVTM and CDR2 ANQGSEA. The CDR3: CSANDRAGGSDEQFF. The CDR3 DNA reads as TGCAGCGCCAACGACAGGGCGGGCGGGTCGGATGAGCAGTTCTTC.

The chain couples TRBV6-6 to TRBJ1-5, with D possibly TRBD1 on 6 matching bases. Between the trimmed V and J ends, which lost 7 bases and 4 bases, there was a span of 14 bases. Germline loops: CDR1 MNHNY, CDR2 SVGAGI (reference sequence). The CDR3 covers 14 residues. The CDR3 loop is CASTTVRGNQPQHF. The CDR3, as DNA: TGTGCCAGCACCACCGTCAGGGGAAATCAGCCCCAGCATTTT.

The rearrangement uses TRBV19 and TRBJ2-5; 14 positions agree with TRBD2. The V and J ends lost 5 bases and 7 bases, in that order; junction bases with no gene match: 6. CDR1 is LNHDA and CDR2 is SQIVND in the germline V gene (reference sequence). The CDR3 runs to 15 residues. CDR3 sequence reads: CASSSRTSGRMTQYF. CDR3 nucleotide sequence: TGTGCCAGTAGTTCTCGGACTAGCGGGAGGATGACCCAGTACTTC.

DNA for the CDR3: TGTGCCAGCAGTTTACCGGCGACCTCCTCTTTTTCGCCCTCCTATGGCTACACCTTC. This encodes CASSLPATSSFSPSYGYTF. The gene calls are TRBV28 and TRBJ1-2; D ambiguous. This CDR3 region has 19 residues. Germline V gene sequence: CDR1 MDHEN, CDR2 SYDVKM. V was clipped by 2 bases and J by 4 bases, with 26 bases between them.

Remarks on this clone: Additional DNA sequences in this sample encode the identical CDR3. V is TRBV5-1 and J is TRBJ1-5, with D hard to call. There are 14 residues in the CDR3. Trimming pared 0 bases from V and 7 bases from J, leaving 11 bases between. The V gene's germline CDR1 is SGHRS and CDR2 YFSETQ. The chain's CDR3 is CASSLEGGNQPQHF. CDR3 nucleotide sequence: TGCGCCAGCAGCTTGGAGGGAGGGAACCAGCCCCAGCATTTT.

The chain has TRBV9 and TRBJ2-1; 10 bases are shared with TRBD2. The CDR3 covers 16 residues. Germline V gene data show CDR1 as SGDLS and CDR2 as YYNGEE. V was clipped by 2 bases and J by 0 bases; unmatched bases: 2. The CDR3 DNA is TGTGCCAGCAGCGTGTCTAGCGGGAGCTCCTACAATGAGCAGTTCTTC. Translating it yields CASSVSSGSSYNEQFF.

This clone has only one observation. The V call is TRBV28, the J call TRBJ1-1, with 7 bases fitting TRBD1. V shed 5 bases and J 4 bases; nucleotides not matched to a gene: 7. Germline CDR1 and CDR2: MDHEN and SYDVKM. The CDR3 contains 14 residues. The DNA of the CDR3 is TGTGCCAGCAGTCCCTCAGGGGGAGCCACTGAAGCTTTCTTT. Its protein is CASSPSGGATEAFF.

V usage is TRBV9 and J usage is TRBJ2-3; D is possibly TRBD2 (7 bases). Germline CDR1 reads SGDLS; CDR2 reads YYNGEE. There are 16 residues in the CDR3. V was clipped by 3 bases and J by 1 base, with 15 bases between them. Here the CDR3 reads CASSGEGGGGTDTQYF. The CDR3 nucleotides read TGTGCCAGCAGCGGAGAGGGGGGAGGGGGCACAGATACGCAGTATTTT.

The chain links TRBV18 to TRBJ2-1; tentatively, D is TRBD1 (5 bases). The CDR3 extends over 15 amino acids. The ends were cut back, 2 bases at V and 9 bases at J, with 17 bases in the middle. Germline loops: CDR1 KGHSH, CDR2 LQKENI. The CDR3 DNA reads as TGTGCCAGCTCACCAGAAGGCAGGGCGGTGAGTGAGCAGTTCTTC. Encoded protein: CASSPEGRAVSEQFF. Full variable domain (rest looked up from reference TRBV18 and TRBJ2-1): NAGVMQNPRHLVRRRGQEARLRCSPMKGHSHVYWYRQLPEEGLKFMVYLQKENIIDESGMPKERFSAEFPKEGPSILRIQQVVRGDSAAYFCASSPEGRAVSEQFFGPGTRLTVL.

CDR3 DNA: TGCGCCAGCAGTGATAAACCTTTCTCCTACAATGAGCAGTTCTTC. Translating gives CASSDKPFSYNEQFF. The V gene is TRBV10-1, the J gene TRBJ2-1, with D unclear. V was clipped by 3 bases and J by 0 bases, with 9 bases between them. The CDR3 consists of 15 residues. Germline CDR1 is WNHNN and CDR2 is SYGVQD (reference sequence).

This chain uses TRBV7-2 with TRBJ1-3; D gene ambiguous. The CDR3 has 13 residues. Per germline, CDR1 SGHTA and CDR2 FQGNSA. V lost 2 bases and J 4 bases, leaving 6 bases between the germline ends. CDR3 in DNA: TGTGCCAGCAGCTTATTACCCGGAAACACCATATATTTT. This codes for CASSLLPGNTIYF.

This clone has a single count. This chain uses TRBV19 with TRBJ1-1; D possibly corresponds to TRBD1 (6 bases). The germline V and J ends were trimmed by 1 base and 5 bases, with 8 bases remaining between them. Germline V CDR1 and CDR2: LNHDA, SQIVND (reference sequence). The CDR3 is made up of 13 amino acids. DNA for the CDR3: TGTGCCAGTAGTATAGTGACAGGAACTGAAGCTTTCTTT. Translating it yields CASSIVTGTEAFF.

V usage is TRBV12-2 and J usage is TRBJ2-5; the D call of TRBD2 is as the table states it, not checked on the DNA. TRBV12-2 is reported as a pseudogene. This CDR3 region has 18 residues. CDR3 DNA sequence: TGTGCAAGTCGCTTTGGAGGGGACGTCATGTGGGCCCAAGAGACCCAGTACTTC. Amino acid sequence: CASRFGGDVMWAQETQYF.

In DNA form, the CDR3 reads TGTGCCAGCAGTTTTAGAACTAGCGGGAGGATAGGGAATGAGCAGTTCTTC. This sequence encodes CASSFRTSGRIGNEQFF. J is TRBJ2-1 and V is TRBV27; TRBD2 aligns across 12 bases. This CDR3 contains 17 residues. Per germline, CDR1 MNHEY and CDR2 SMNVEV (reference sequence). V lost 3 bases, J lost 7 bases, and 10 bases stayed unmatched.

This chain uses TRBV7-2 with TRBJ2-7; possibly TRBD1 for D (6 bases). The CDR3 length is 13 residues. CDR1 and CDR2 (germline): SGHTA, FQGNSA. V dropped 5 bases and J dropped 5 bases, with 13 bases sitting between them. CDR3 sequence reads: CASSHRVAHEQYF. DNA of the CDR3: TGTGCCAGCAGCCACAGGGTTGCGCACGAGCAGTACTTC.

The V gene is TRBV6-5, the J gene TRBJ1-2, with 8 bases identical to TRBD1. The germline V gene has CDR1 MNHEY and CDR2 SVGAGI. V was pared by 5 bases and J by 5 bases, with 4 bases of the junction left unmatched. The CDR3 has 13 residues. The CDR3 protein is CASSATGGYGYTF. CDR3 DNA: TGTGCCAGCAGTGCTACAGGGGGTTATGGCTACACCTTC.

V usage is TRBV7-3 and J usage is TRBJ2-6; unclear D gene. From germline, CDR1 is SGHTA and CDR2 FQGTGA. With 2 bases removed from V and 2 bases from J, the gap between germline ends came to 7 bases. The CDR3 length is 15 residues. In nucleotides, the CDR3 is TGTGCCAGCAGCTTACGAACAGCTGGGGCCAACGTCCTGACTTTC. Amino acids: CASSLRTAGANVLTF.

This chain connects TRBV5-4 to TRBJ2-1, with 16 bases matching TRBD2. The CDR3 has 16 amino acids. The germline V gene has CDR1 SGHNT and CDR2 YYREEE (reference sequence). V dropped 3 bases and J dropped 10; count of bases not matched to a gene: 7. The CDR3 loop reads CASSSGTSGRVGEQFF. The CDR3 nucleotides are TGTGCCAGCAGCTCCGGGACTAGCGGGAGGGTAGGGGAGCAGTTCTTC.

The chain employs TRBV28 and TRBJ2-1, with D unclear. From germline, CDR1 is MDHEN and CDR2 SYDVKM. Trimming took off 5 bases at V and 0 bases at J, with 14 bases between the two ends. CDR3 length: 16 residues. As DNA, the CDR3 is TGTGCCAGCAGTCTCCTATTAGAGAGCTCCTACAATGAGCAGTTCTTC. Translation gives CASSLLLESSYNEQFF.

This chain links TRBV7-2 with TRBJ2-1; D is unclear. Looked up from germline, CDR1 is SGHTA and CDR2 is FQGNSA. The CDR3 loop spans 13 amino acids. The V and J ends lost 3 bases and 3 bases respectively, with 6 bases between them. DNA of the CDR3: TGTGCCAGCAGCTTTGACAACTACAATGAGCAGTTCTTC. It is translated as CASSFDNYNEQFF.

V and J are TRBV30 and TRBJ2-7; 9 positions match TRBD2. This CDR3 region has 16 residues. Germline CDR1 reads GTSNPN; CDR2 reads SVGIG (reference sequence). With 5 bases clipped from V and 3 bases from J, the junction kept 14 bases outside the gene matches. The CDR3 DNA follows: TGTGCCTGGGGAGAGGGGCTAGCGGGGATTTACTACGAGCAGTACTTC. Residues: CAWGEGLAGIYYEQYF.

V and J are TRBV28 and TRBJ2-3; 9 positions agree with TRBD1. J lost 2 bases, V lost 4 bases, and 7 bases had no gene match. Germline V CDR1 and CDR2: MDHEN, SYDVKM. CDR3 length equals 16 residues. CDR3 DNA sequence: TGTGCCAGCAGTTCTCCGGGACAGGGACTCACAGATACGCAGTATTTT. This encodes CASSSPGQGLTDTQYF.